The present TCR beta chain was sequenced within a study of cytomegalovirus exposure and HLA in healthy donors (dated by TCRdb to 2016 to 2017). General notes on the study: An earlier analysis of roughly 630 of the donors reported approximately 290 Gb of sequence data and 117 million unique TCR beta sequences from 150 million to 200 million T cells. Across 300 to 500 genotyped donors of the cohort, an average of about 240,000 unique TCR beta nucleotide sequences per donor were sequenced, and about a sixth of those sequences were non-productive. Using immunosequencing, the study profiled T cell repertoires from around 670 subjects and related those repertoires to cytomegalovirus serostatus. Among the roughly 400 genotyped donors, under 90% belonged to the genetic ancestry cluster associated with self-reported Caucasian donors. Besides the first cohort of about 730 subjects, a separate validation cohort made up of 95 to 150 different subjects was used. HLA typing covered class I and class II loci at four-digit resolution. The study aimed to test whether signatures of past pathogen exposure could be identified by cataloging public T cell receptors. Rather than using new phenotypic data, the later analysis identified candidate immune exposures from TCR beta sequences and from how often those sequences occurred across donors. Because of strong linkage in the cohort, five DR-DQ haplotypes were treated as single units for association and clustering. To study patterns of TCR occurrence, a later analysis re-analyzed previously published TCR beta repertoires from 666 donors and added high-resolution HLA genotyping. A later genetic analysis took genome-wide SNP genotypes for about 65% of the 666 donors and used that subset as a discovery cohort. An early release covering 550 to 650 HLA-typed donors comprised roughly 300 gigabases of sequencing data and 85 million or so unique TCR sequences. To decide whether each TCR beta V gene segment behaved as functional or pseudogenic, an earlier analysis of some 580 of the donors relied on high-throughput TCR beta sequencing. Alongside the repertoire data, information on donor age, sex, ethnicity and CMV serostatus was compiled. To predict cytomegalovirus infection status, the study brought together high-throughput TCR immunosequencing, statistical association of individual TCRs with disease status, and machine learning. Every discovery cohort repertoire had been produced on one sequencing platform. The number of donors typed differed by locus, with about 629-640 for A, B, C, DRB1 and DQB1, more than 500 for DQA1, over 600 for DPA1, and approximately 470 for DPB1. The investigation overall reported the following: Compared with equally common non-associated chains, HLA-associated TCR beta chains in a later analysis were more clonally expanded and had lower generation probabilities. Across donors, most TCR sequences were observed very rarely, whereas some public TCRs were present in many individuals. The study listed 164 TCR beta chains as associated with cytomegalovirus. The authors suggested that the approach could potentially be generalized to other disease states and immunological phenotypes. The 87-base-pair reads could not distinguish some IMGT-functional V segments, including TRBV6-2 and TRBV6-3, so those segments were excluded. Strong co-occurrence of HLA alleles, especially DR and DQ, made assigning TCR associations to individual alleles difficult. For the cohort, immune exposure information was limited to CMV serostatus. Because counts were too low, some 17 rarely observed V segments, including chromosome 9 orphons, were left out of the earlier analysis of about 620 of the donors. Roughly uniform sequencing depth across donors was assumed in presence/absence analyses, although this assumption may not hold. In a later analysis, the rate of TCR association differed among HLA loci, with DRB1 alleles having the most associated TCRs and HLA-C alleles having the fewest. A cluster of highly shared sequence variants was judged likely to be a technical artifact of the sequencing pipeline. In vitro tests confirmed that a few of the cytomegalovirus-associated TCR beta chains recognize cytomegalovirus antigens. A further reported finding was that TCR beta sequences accurately predicted the HLA-A and HLA-B alleles for most subjects in the first cohort. In a later analysis, most CMV-associated TCR beta chains were found to appear HLA-restricted, with HLA associations seemingly driven largely by CMV exposure. At a false discovery rate of 0.05, a later analysis linked 16,951 TCR beta sequences to specific HLA alleles. In a later analysis, several top co-occurrence clusters were reported to appear linked to parvovirus B19, influenza, CMV and Epstein-Barr virus. Only TCR beta chains were sequenced in this cohort, and the absence of alpha or paired-chain data limited detectable features. V-gene and J-gene trimming of TCR beta chains was associated with a missense DCLRE1C variant in a later genetic analysis, and the association was replicated in an independent cohort. Because HLA typing was missing for some donors at each locus, association tests included only the typed subset. A later genetic analysis reported fewer N-insertions in productive TCRs among donors in an Asian-associated ancestry cluster than the approximately 670-donor mean. An earlier analysis of around 600 of the donors showed that most TCR beta V segments appeared in productive rearrangements either about 90% or about 30% of the time, which broadly matched IMGT annotations. In both the original and validation cohorts, the classifier was reported to diagnose cytomegalovirus status with high specificity and sensitivity. Correlated functional status among segregating V segments might be attributable to linkage disequilibrium, but an unknown experimental factor could not be ruled out.

Library method: the immunoSEQ multiplex PCR assay. A mixture of 60 forward primers for TCR Vbeta segments and 13 reverse primers for TCR Jbeta segments was used in the multiplex PCR. The CDR3 region of rearranged TCR beta genes was amplified from genomic DNA by a multiplex PCR assay. The amplified TCR beta libraries were sequenced on the Illumina HiSeq System as 87-base-pair reads. On the authors' methods: Across the 500 to 750 repertoires, a later analysis counted 75 million to 90 million unique TCR beta chains, about 10 million of which were shared by at least two donors. Raw reads were error-corrected and collapsed into unique sequences by a nearest-neighbor algorithm in which closely related sequences were merged to remove PCR and sequencing errors. V, D and J gene segments were assigned by aligning CDR3 sequences to IMGT reference sequences. For a sequence to be retained, at least a six-nucleotide match to both a V gene segment and a J gene segment was required. Rearrangements were called productive when the CDR3 lacked stop codons and stayed in frame with V and J; all others were non-productive. CDR3 was defined by IMGT convention, running from the second conserved V-encoded cysteine to the conserved J-encoded phenylalanine. The earlier analysis of some 540 of the donors excluded any sequence lacking an unambiguous match to a single V gene segment. In an earlier analysis of 587 of the donors, V segments were called functional above 56.7% productive rearrangements and were called segregating when the between-donor standard deviation exceeded 5%. A statistical classification framework was built to diagnose cytomegalovirus status from the catalog of TCR beta chain sequences. V and J gene assignment, in a later analysis, came from comparing TCR nucleotide sequences with IMGT/GENE-DB human TR gene sequences. In a later analysis, CDR3 sequences and most-parsimonious VDJ recombination scenarios were assigned using the TCRdist pipeline. A later analysis defined each TCR beta chain by its CDR3 amino acid sequence plus V-gene family, and excluded reads lacking a unique V-gene family. A later analysis removed several hundred highly shared, low-generation-probability nucleotide sequences to deal with suspected cross-contamination and a sequencing artifact. A later analysis calculated a clonal expansion index for each public chain from normalized within-repertoire ranks of inferred template counts. A later analysis computed generation probabilities with a VDJ recombination model fitted to out-of-frame rearrangements, and checked the results against IGoR. Hypergeometric tests were used in a later analysis to score TCR-TCR, TCR-HLA and TCR-CMV co-occurrence, with a repertoire-size bias correction applied to the TCR pairs. A later analysis estimated false discovery rates by permuting HLA or CMV assignments 20 times. In a later analysis, co-occurring TCRs were grouped using DBSCAN, and TCRdist sequence similarity was added for clustering within HLA-allele-positive subsets. Repertoires with fewer than 30,000 or more than 120,000 public chains were left out of co-occurrence clustering, as were about 5 repertoires with anomalous nucleotide sharing. TCRdb took this table from immuneACCESS and kept in-frame rearrangements with V and J called. Such tables lack part of the clones; where checked against another copy, unresolved V genes explain under half of the gap, and the rest is unexplained. V, J and clone size derive from that table, while D and trimming were established from the DNA sequence. A total of roughly 130,000 clones appear in this sample, approximately 70% of them only once. 1.5% of the sample is held by the ten biggest clonotypes.

The cohort consisted of 666 healthy bone marrow donors. At the time of sampling, every cohort member was nominally healthy, though immune exposures that went unrecorded were likely present. The donor tested CMV seronegative, placing the donor among the 352 seronegative members of the cohort. Each donor provided a peripheral blood sample, and peripheral blood mononuclear cells were used for TCR beta sequencing. Genomic DNA extraction from the blood cell samples was performed with the Qiagen DNeasy Blood Extraction Kit. On this clone: This clone's antigen is unknown. No clone much larger than this one lies a single base away; base qualities are absent.

V drops 7 bases and J drops 4 bases, leaving 17 bases in between. CDR1 and CDR2 (MDHEN, SYDVKM) derive from the germline V gene. Inclusive of the bounding cysteine and phenylalanine, the CDR3 is 15 residues long. Only CDR3 DNA is held: 45 bases, read in frame from base 1. The sequenced material came from PBMCs. The chain links TRBV28 with TRBJ1-5, with a tentative D gene TRBD1 over 5 matching bases. This clonotype originated in a young man in good health and CMV-seronegative. CDR3 reads: CASTRVWGGNQPQHF. The nucleotide sequence is TGTGCCAGCACGAGGGTCTGGGGGGGGAATCAGCCCCAGCATTTT.